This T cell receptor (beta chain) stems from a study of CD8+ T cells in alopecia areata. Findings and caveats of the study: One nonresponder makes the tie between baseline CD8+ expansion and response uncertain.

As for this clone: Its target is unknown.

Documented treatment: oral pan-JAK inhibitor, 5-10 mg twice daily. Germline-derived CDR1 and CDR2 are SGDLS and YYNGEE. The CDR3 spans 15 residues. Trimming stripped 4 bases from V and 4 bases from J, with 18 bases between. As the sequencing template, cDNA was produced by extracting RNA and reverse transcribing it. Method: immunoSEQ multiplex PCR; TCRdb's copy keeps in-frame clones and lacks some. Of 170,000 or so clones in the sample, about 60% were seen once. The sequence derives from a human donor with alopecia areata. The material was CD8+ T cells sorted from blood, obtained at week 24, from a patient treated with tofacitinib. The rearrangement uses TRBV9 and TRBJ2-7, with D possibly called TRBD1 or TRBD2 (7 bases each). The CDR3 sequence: CASSPRGGVKYEQYF. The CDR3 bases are TGTGCCAGCAGCCCCAGGGGGGGAGTGAAATACGAGCAGTACTTC.